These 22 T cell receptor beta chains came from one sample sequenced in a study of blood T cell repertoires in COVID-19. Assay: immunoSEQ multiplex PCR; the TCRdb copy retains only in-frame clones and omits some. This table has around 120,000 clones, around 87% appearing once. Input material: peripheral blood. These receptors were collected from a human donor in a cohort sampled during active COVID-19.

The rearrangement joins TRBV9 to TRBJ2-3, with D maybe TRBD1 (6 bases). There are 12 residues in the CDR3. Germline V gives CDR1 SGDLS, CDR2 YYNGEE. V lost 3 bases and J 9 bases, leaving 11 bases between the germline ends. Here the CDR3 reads CASSEDSRTQYF. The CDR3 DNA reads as TGTGCCAGCAGCGAGGACAGTCGGACGCAGTATTTT.

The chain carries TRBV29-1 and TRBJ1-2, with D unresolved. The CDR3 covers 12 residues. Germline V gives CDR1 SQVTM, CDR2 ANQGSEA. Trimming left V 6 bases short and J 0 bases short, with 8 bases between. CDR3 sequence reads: CSVQTSNYGYTF. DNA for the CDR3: TGCAGCGTACAGACCTCTAACTATGGCTACACCTTC.

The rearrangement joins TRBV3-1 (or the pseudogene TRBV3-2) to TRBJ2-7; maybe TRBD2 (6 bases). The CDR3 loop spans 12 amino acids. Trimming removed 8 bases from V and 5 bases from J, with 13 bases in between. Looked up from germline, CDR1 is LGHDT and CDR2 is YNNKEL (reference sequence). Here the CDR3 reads CASGGVPHEQYF. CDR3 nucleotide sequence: TGTGCCAGCGGAGGGGTTCCCCACGAGCAGTACTTC.

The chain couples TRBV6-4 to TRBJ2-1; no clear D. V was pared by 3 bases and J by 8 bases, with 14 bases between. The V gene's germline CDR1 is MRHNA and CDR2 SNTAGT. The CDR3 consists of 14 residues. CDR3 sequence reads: CASSELGRGDEQFF. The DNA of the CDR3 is TGTGCCAGCAGTGAACTTGGCCGCGGCGATGAGCAGTTCTTC.

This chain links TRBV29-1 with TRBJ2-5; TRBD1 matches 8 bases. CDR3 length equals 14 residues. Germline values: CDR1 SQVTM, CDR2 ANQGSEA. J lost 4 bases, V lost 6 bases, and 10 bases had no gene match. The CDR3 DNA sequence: TGCAGCGTCTTGACAGGGGAGCCTGGAGAGACCCAGTACTTC. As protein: CSVLTGEPGETQYF.

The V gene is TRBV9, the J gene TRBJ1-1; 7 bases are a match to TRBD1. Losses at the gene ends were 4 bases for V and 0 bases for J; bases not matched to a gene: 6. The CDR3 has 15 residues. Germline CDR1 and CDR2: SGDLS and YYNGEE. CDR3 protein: CASSPQTGLNTEAFF. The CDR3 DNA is TGTGCCAGCAGCCCACAGACAGGGCTGAACACTGAAGCTTTCTTT. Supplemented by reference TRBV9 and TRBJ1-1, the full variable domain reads DSGVTQTPKHLITATGQRVTLRCSPRSGDLSVYWYQQSLDQGLQFLIQYYNGEERAKGNILERFSAQQFPDLHSELNLSSLELGDSALYFCASSPQTGLNTEAFFGQGTRLTVV.

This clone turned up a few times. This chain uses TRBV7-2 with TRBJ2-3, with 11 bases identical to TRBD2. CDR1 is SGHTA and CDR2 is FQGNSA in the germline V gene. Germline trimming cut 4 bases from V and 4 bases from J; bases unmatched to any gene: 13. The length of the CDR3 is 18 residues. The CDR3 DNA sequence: TGTGCCAGCAGCTCCCACCAGACTAGCGGGGAGTCCTCAGATACGCAGTATTTT. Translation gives CASSSHQTSGESSDTQYF. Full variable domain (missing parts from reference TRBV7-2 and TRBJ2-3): GAGVSQSPSNKVTEKGKDVELRCDPISGHTALYWYRQSLGQGLEFLIYFQGNSAPDKSGLPSDRFSAERTGGSVSTLTIQRTQQEDSAVYLCASSSHQTSGESSDTQYFGPGTRLTVL.

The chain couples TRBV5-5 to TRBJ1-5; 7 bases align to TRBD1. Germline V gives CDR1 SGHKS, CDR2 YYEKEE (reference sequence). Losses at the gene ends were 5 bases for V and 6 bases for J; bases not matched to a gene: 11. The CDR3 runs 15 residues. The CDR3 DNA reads TGTGCCAGCAGATCAACAGGGGAGGATTTTCAGCCCCAGCATTTT. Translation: CASRSTGEDFQPQHF.

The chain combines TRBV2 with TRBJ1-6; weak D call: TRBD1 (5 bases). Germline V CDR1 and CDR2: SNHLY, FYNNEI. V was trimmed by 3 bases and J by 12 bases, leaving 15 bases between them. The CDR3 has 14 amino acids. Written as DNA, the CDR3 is TGTGCCAGCAGTGACAGGGTGGTAGGGGTACCCCTCCACTTT. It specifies CASSDRVVGVPLHF.

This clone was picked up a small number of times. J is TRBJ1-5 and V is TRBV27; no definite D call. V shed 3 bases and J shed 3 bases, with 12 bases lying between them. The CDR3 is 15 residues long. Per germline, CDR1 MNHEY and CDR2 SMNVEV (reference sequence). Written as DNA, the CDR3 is TGTGCCAGCAGTTTTAGCGATGCCTTCAATCAGCCCCAGCATTTT. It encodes CASSFSDAFNQPQHF.

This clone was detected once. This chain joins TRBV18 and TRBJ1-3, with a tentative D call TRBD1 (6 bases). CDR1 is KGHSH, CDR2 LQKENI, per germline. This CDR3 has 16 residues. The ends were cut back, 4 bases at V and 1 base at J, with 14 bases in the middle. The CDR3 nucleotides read TGTGCCAGCTCACGGGGTCCTCAGGGGTCTGGAAACACCATATATTTT. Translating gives CASSRGPQGSGNTIYF. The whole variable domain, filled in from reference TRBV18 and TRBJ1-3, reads NAGVMQNPRHLVRRRGQEARLRCSPMKGHSHVYWYRQLPEEGLKFMVYLQKENIIDESGMPKERFSAEFPKEGPSILRIQQVVRGDSAAYFCASSRGPQGSGNTIYFGEGSWLTVV.

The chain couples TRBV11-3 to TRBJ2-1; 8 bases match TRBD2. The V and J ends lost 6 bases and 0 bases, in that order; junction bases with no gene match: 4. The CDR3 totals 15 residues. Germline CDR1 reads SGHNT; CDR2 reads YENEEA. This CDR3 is CASRQRENSYNEQFF. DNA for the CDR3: TGTGCCAGCAGACAGCGGGAGAACTCCTACAATGAGCAGTTCTTC. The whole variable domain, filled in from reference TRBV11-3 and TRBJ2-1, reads EAGVVQSPRYKIIEKKQPVAFWCNPISGHNTLYWYLQNLGQGPELLIRYENEEAVDDSQLPKDRFSAERLKGVDSTLKIQPAELGDSAVYLCASRQRENSYNEQFFGPGTRLTVL.

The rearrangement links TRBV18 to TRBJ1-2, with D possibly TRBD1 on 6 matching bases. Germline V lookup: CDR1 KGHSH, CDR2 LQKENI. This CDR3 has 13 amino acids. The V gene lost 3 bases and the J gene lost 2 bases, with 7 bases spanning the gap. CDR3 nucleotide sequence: TGTGCCAGCTCACCGGACAGCAACTATGGCTACACCTTC. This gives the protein CASSPDSNYGYTF.

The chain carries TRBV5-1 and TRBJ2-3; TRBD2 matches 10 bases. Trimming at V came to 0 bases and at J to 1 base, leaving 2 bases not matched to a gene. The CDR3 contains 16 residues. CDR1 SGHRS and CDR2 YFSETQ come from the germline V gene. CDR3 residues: CASSLGLAGRTDTQYF. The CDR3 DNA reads TGCGCCAGCAGCTTGGGACTAGCGGGCCGCACAGATACGCAGTATTTT.

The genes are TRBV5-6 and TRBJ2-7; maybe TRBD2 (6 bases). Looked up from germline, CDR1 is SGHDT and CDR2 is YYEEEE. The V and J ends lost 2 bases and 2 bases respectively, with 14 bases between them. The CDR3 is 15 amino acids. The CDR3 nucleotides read TGTGCCAGCAGCTTTTTGGGACTTACCACCTACGAGCAGTACTTC. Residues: CASSFLGLTTYEQYF.

Here the CDR3 reads CASTTGQVNQPQHF. In DNA, the CDR3 is TGTGCCAGTACCACGGGACAGGTAAATCAGCCCCAGCATTTT. This sequence joins TRBV19 and TRBJ1-5; TRBD1 matches 8 bases. The germline gives CDR1 LNHDA, CDR2 SQIVND (reference sequence). This CDR3 has 14 amino acids. Trimming removed 7 bases from V and 4 bases from J; junction bases left unmatched: 6.

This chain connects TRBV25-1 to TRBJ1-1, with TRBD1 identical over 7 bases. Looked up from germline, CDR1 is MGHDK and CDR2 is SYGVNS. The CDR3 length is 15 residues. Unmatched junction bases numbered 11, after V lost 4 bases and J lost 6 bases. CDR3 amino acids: CASSAPEGALSEAFF. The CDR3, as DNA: TGTGCCAGCAGTGCTCCCGAGGGGGCGCTTTCTGAAGCTTTCTTT.

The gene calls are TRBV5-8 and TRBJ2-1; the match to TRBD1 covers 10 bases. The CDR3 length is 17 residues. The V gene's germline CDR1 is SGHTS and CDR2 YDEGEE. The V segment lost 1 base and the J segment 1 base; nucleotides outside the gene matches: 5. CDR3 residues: CASSLHPGQGSYNEQFF. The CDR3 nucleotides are TGTGCCAGCAGCTTGCACCCGGGACAGGGGTCCTACAATGAGCAGTTCTTC.

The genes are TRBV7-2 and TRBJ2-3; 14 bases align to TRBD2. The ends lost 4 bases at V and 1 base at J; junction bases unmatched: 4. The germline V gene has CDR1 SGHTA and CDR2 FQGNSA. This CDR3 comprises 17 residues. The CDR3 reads CASSSRLAGGGTDTQYF. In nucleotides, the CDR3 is TGTGCCAGCAGCTCTAGACTAGCGGGAGGGGGCACAGATACGCAGTATTTT.

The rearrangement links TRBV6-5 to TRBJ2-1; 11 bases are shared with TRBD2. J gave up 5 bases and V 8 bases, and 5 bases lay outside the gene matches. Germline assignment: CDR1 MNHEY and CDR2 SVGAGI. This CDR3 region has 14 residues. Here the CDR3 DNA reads TGTGCCAGCCTTAGCGGGAGGGAGCACAATGAGCAGTTCTTC. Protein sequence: CASLSGREHNEQFF.

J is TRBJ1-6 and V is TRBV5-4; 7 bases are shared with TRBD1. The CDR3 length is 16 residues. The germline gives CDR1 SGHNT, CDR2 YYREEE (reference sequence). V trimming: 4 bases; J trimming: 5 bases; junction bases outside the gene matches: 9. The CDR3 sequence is CASSPKQGPNNSPLHF. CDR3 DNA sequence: TGTGCCAGCAGCCCGAAACAGGGGCCAAATAATTCACCCCTCCACTTT.

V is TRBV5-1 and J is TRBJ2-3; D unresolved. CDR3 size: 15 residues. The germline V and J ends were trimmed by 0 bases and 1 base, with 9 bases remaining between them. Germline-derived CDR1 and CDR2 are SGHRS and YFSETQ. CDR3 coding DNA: TGCGCCAGCAGCTTGGTCCCAACGGGCACAGATACGCAGTATTTT. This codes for CASSLVPTGTDTQYF.